The 5 T cell receptor beta chains reported below all come from one sample, sequenced in a study of OX40 agonist ivuxolimab in advanced cancers. Profiling relied on immunoSEQ multiplex PCR, and the TCRdb table lists in-frame clones only, not all of them. The table includes about 160,000 clones, around 94% detected once. Here the sequenced sample was CD4+ or CD8+ T cells sorted from blood, taken in a trial of the OX40 agonist ivuxolimab. The receptors stem from an adult with an advanced solid tumor such as melanoma, head and neck, liver or kidney cancer.

The chain uses TRBV11-3 and TRBJ2-2, with D perhaps matching TRBD2 (7 bases). Trimming cost V 4 bases and J 6 bases, with 18 bases left between them. Per the germline V gene, CDR1 is SGHNT and CDR2 is YENEEA. There are 16 residues in the CDR3. The CDR3 loop is CASSSGGPLGSGELFF. CDR3 bases: TGTGCCAGCAGCTCCGGGGGGCCCCTAGGCTCCGGGGAGCTGTTTTTT.

The chain combines TRBV21-1 with TRBJ2-1. TRBV21-1 is reported as a pseudogene. The CDR3 runs 11 residues. CDR3 protein: CASSRWNEQFF. CDR3 in DNA: TGTGCCAGCAGCAGGTGGAATGAGCAGTTCTTC.

This rearrangement joins TRBV5-1 to TRBJ1-1; a weak D match, TRBD1 (5 bases). Germline V gene data show CDR1 as SGHRS and CDR2 as YFSETQ. Trimming removed 2 bases from V and 4 bases from J, with 12 bases in between. This CDR3 comprises 14 residues. The CDR3 coding sequence is TGCGCCAGCAGCTTTGACAGTTGGGGCACTGAAGCTTTCTTT. Its translation is CASSFDSWGTEAFF.

J is TRBJ1-1 and V is TRBV4-1, with 9 bases aligning to TRBD1. The CDR3 runs 17 residues. After removal of 4 bases from V and 4 bases from J, the junction contained 13 bases not matched to a gene. In germline, CDR1 is MGHRA, CDR2 YSYEKL. The DNA for the CDR3 is TGCGCCAGCAGCCCCCCCGTCGGCCGACAGGGGGGCACTGAAGCTTTCTTT. This encodes CASSPPVGRQGGTEAFF.

This clone appeared once. The chain couples TRBV27 to TRBJ2-1; possibly TRBD1 for D (6 bases). The CDR3 loop spans 17 amino acids. V was cut by 5 bases and J by 0 bases, with 17 bases left in between. The germline CDR1 and CDR2 sequences are MNHEY and SMNVEV (reference sequence). Written as DNA, the CDR3 is TGTGCCAGCAGTCCCATCCCCGGCAGGGGCTCCTACAATGAGCAGTTCTTC. It translates to CASSPIPGRGSYNEQFF.